The T cell receptor beta chain under discussion was sequenced for a study of T cells expressing NK-cell markers. Study at large: The authors derived TCR beta repertoires from sorted CD3+CD56+NKG2C+, CD3+CD56+NKG2C- and CD3+CD56-NKG2C+ T cells. Study results and limitations: The CD3+CD56-NKG2C+ fraction was also led by these clonotypes in several donors.

As concerns this clonotype: No antigen is known for it.

With UMIs, 5'RACE template switching was used to make TCR beta cDNA. Reprocessing the 5' RACE reads, TCRdb reports a single entry for every CDR3 protein and omits DNA. The repertoire table contains 300,000 to 450,000 distinct CDR3 sequences. The CDR3 is 14 amino acids. CDR1 and CDR2 (germline): KGHDR, SFDVKD. The rearrangement joins TRBV24-1 to TRBJ2-4; the D call from TCRdb, TRBD2, cannot be confirmed without DNA. The clonotype was recovered from a man aged 18-69 years in good health. The material sequenced was blood T cells: a sorted CD56 or NKG2C T cell subset, CD4+ or CD8+ T cells, or bulk PBMC T cells (not recorded which). This CDR3 is CATSDPSGGSIQYF.